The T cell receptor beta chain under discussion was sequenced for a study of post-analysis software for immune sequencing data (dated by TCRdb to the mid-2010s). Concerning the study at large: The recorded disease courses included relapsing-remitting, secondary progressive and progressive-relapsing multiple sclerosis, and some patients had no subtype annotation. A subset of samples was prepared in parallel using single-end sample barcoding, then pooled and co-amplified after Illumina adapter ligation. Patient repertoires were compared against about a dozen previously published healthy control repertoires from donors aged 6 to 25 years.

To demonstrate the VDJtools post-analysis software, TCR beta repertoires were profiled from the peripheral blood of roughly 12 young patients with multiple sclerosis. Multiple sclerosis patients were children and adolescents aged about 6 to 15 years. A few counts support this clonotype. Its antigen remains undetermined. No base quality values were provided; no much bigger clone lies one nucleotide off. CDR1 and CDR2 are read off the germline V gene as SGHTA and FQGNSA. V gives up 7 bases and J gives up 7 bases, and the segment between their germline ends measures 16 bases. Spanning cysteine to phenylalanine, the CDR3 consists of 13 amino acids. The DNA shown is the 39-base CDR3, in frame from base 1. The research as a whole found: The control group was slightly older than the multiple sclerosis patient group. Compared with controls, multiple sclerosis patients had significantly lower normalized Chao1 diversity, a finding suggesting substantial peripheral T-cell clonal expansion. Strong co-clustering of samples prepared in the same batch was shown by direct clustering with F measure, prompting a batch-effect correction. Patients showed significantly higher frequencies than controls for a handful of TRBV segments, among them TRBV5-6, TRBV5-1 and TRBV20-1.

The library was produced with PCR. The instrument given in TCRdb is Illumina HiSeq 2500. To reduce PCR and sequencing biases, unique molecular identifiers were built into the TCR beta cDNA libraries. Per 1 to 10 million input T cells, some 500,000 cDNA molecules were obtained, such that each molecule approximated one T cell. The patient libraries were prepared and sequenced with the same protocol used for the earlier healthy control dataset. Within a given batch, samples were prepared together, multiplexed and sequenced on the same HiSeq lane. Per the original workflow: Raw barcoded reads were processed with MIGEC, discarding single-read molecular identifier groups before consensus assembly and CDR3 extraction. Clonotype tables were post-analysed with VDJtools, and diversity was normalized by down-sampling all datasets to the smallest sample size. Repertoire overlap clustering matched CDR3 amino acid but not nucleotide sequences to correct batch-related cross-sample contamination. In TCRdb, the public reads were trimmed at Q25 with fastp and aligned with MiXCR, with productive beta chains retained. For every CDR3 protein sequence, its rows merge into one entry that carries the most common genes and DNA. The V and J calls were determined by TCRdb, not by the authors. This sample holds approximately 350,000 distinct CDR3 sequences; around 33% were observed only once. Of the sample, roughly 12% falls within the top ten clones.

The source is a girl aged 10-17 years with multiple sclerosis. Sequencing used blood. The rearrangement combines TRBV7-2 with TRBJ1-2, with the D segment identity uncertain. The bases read TGTGCCAGCATCGCTAGGGCCAGAATTGGCTACACCTTC. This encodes CASIARARIGYTF.